Below, 25 T cell receptor beta chains from the same sample are listed, as sequenced in a study of cytomegalovirus exposure and HLA in healthy donors. The PCR ran on 60 Vbeta and 13 Jbeta primers. Produced via immunoSEQ multiplex PCR; TCRdb's table is partial and in-frame only. The data show approximately 210,000 clones, with 79% seen just once and approximately 1.5% held by the top ten. Material for sequencing was PBMCs. The receptors come from a girl aged 10-17 years in good health and CMV-seropositive.

In DNA form, the CDR3 reads TGTGCCAGCAGCCTTGCGGGACAGGGTAAGACCCAGTACTTC. This encodes CASSLAGQGKTQYF. This sequence joins TRBV5-6 and TRBJ2-5, with 9 bases lining up with TRBD1. CDR3 length equals 14 residues. From germline, CDR1 is SGHDT and CDR2 YYEEEE. Trimming cost V 4 bases and J 6 bases; bases outside gene matches: 7.

V usage is TRBV27 and J usage is TRBJ1-2, with 9 bases that match TRBD1. Germline V gives CDR1 MNHEY, CDR2 SMNVEV (reference sequence). Unmatched junction bases numbered 7, after V lost 4 bases and J lost 4 bases. This CDR3 comprises 15 residues. The CDR3 region is CASSSTGGLGYGYTF. The CDR3 DNA reads as TGTGCCAGCAGTTCCACAGGGGGCCTCGGCTATGGCTACACCTTC.

The chain combines TRBV7-2 with TRBJ2-5; 10 nucleotides line up with TRBD2. J lost 3 bases, V lost 4 bases, and 8 bases had no gene match. The CDR3 consists of 16 residues. Germline CDR1 is SGHTA and CDR2 is FQGNSA. CDR3 sequence reads: CASSWSGTSVKETQYF. The CDR3 bases are TGTGCCAGCAGCTGGTCTGGGACTAGCGTGAAAGAGACCCAGTACTTC.

There are a few counts of this clone. The chain joins TRBV11-2 to TRBJ2-7; no definite D call. Germline CDR1 reads SGHAT; CDR2 reads FQNNGV. This CDR3 has 15 residues. Deletions cut 1 base from V and 0 bases from J, with 10 bases between. The CDR3 DNA reads TGTGCCAGCAGCTTAGGCCAGGTGAGCTCCTACGAGCAGTACTTC. This encodes CASSLGQVSSYEQYF. The full variable domain, rest sourced from reference TRBV11-2 and TRBJ2-7, is EAGVAQSPRYKIIEKRQSVAFWCNPISGHATLYWYQQILGQGPKLLIQFQNNGVVDDSQLPKDRFSAERLKGVDSTLKIQPAKLEDSAVYLCASSLGQVSSYEQYFGPGTRLTVT.

The chain recombines TRBV7-9 with TRBJ2-7; TRBD1 aligns across 8 bases. Looked up from germline, CDR1 is SEHNR and CDR2 is FQNEAQ (reference sequence). The CDR3 has 16 residues. Trimming cost V 5 bases and J 0 bases; bases outside gene matches: 9. The CDR3 DNA follows: TGTGCCAGCAGCCCCCCCAGGGGGCCGACCTCCTACGAGCAGTACTTC. Its protein product is CASSPPRGPTSYEQYF.

This clone was seen only once. This chain joins TRBV5-5 and TRBJ2-7, with 7 bases aligning to TRBD1. V lost 0 bases to trimming and J lost 3 bases; unmatched junction nucleotides: 9. Germline V gene lookup returns CDR1 SGHKS and CDR2 YYEKEE (reference sequence). The CDR3 totals 16 residues. Here the CDR3 DNA reads TGTGCCAGCAGCTTGGGCCCCCCGGGACAGCGCTACGAGCAGTACTTC. Encoded protein: CASSLGPPGQRYEQYF.

This clone was seen only a few times. J is TRBJ1-6 and V is TRBV6-1, with D possibly TRBD1 on 5 matching bases. Trimming left V 3 bases short and J 0 bases short, with 9 bases between. The V gene's germline CDR1 is MNHNS and CDR2 SASEGT. The CDR3 spans 16 residues. The CDR3, as DNA: TGTGCCAGCAGTGATGACAGTGGCTCCTATAATTCACCCCTCCACTTT. It is translated as CASSDDSGSYNSPLHF.

The chain couples TRBV19 to TRBJ2-1; 7 positions match TRBD1. V lost 7 bases and J lost 14; bases outside the gene matches: 8. CDR1 is LNHDA and CDR2 is SQIVND in the germline V gene (reference sequence). The length of the CDR3 is 11 residues. The CDR3 loop is CASTQGQAEFF. In nucleotides, the CDR3 is TGTGCCAGTACCCAAGGACAGGCGGAGTTCTTC.

This rearrangement joins TRBV30 to TRBJ1-4; D call uncertain. Germline V gives CDR1 GTSNPN, CDR2 SVGIG (reference sequence). Trimming left V 0 bases short and J 7 bases short, with 15 bases between. The CDR3 totals 15 residues. The chain's CDR3 is CAWSVNGGSGEKLFF. The CDR3 DNA is TGTGCCTGGAGTGTAAACGGCGGCAGTGGTGAAAAACTGTTTTTT.

The V gene is TRBV6-1, the J gene TRBJ1-5, with D perhaps matching TRBD1 (6 bases). The length of the CDR3 is 15 residues. Trimming cost V 2 bases and J 1 base, with 9 bases left between them. The germline V gene encodes CDR1 MNHNS and CDR2 SASEGT. The CDR3 region has the DNA TGTGCCAGCAGTGAAACAGGGCGGAGCAATCAGCCCCAGCATTTT. Its protein is CASSETGRSNQPQHF.

J is TRBJ1-6 and V is TRBV18; 8 positions agree with TRBD1. The germline V gene has CDR1 KGHSH and CDR2 LQKENI. V dropped 5 bases and J dropped 8; count of bases not matched to a gene: 5. The CDR3 consists of 14 residues. Here the CDR3 DNA reads TGTGCCAGCTCAACGACAGGGGAAGATTCACCCCTCCACTTT. Its translation: CASSTTGEDSPLHF.

The chain uses TRBV18 and TRBJ1-4, with 10 bases matching TRBD1. Germline CDR1 is KGHSH and CDR2 is LQKENI. The CDR3 runs 17 residues. V lost 1 base to trimming and J lost 10 bases; unmatched junction nucleotides: 12. The CDR3 here is CASSPQIDGTGVSKLFF. Written as DNA, the CDR3 is TGTGCCAGCTCACCACAGATCGATGGGACAGGGGTATCAAAACTGTTTTTT.

Comments on this clone: The same CDR3 can be traced to other DNA sequences in this sample. The chain uses TRBV7-8 and TRBJ2-7; TRBD1 aligns across 11 bases. Germline CDR1 and CDR2: SGHVS and FQNEAQ. The junction had 0 bases not matched to a gene; V was cut back by 3 bases and J by 2 bases. This CDR3 contains 14 residues. The DNA of the CDR3 is TGTGCCAGCAGCTTGGGACAGGGGGCCTACGAGCAGTACTTC. It specifies CASSLGQGAYEQYF.

The chain uses TRBV6-5 and TRBJ2-3, with D perhaps TRBD1 (6 bases). In germline, CDR1 is MNHEY, CDR2 SVGAGI. Trimming took off 3 bases at V and 6 bases at J, with 13 bases between the two ends. CDR3 length equals 14 residues. Written as DNA, the CDR3 is TGTGCCAGCAGTTATTATACAGGGAAGGATACGCAGTATTTT. Translated: CASSYYTGKDTQYF.

CDR3 amino acids: CASSESSSYSTDTQYF. Here the CDR3 DNA reads TGTGCCAGCAGTGAAAGCTCGTCGTACAGCACAGATACGCAGTATTTT. V and J are TRBV2 and TRBJ2-3; D gene uncertain. Per germline, CDR1 SNHLY and CDR2 FYNNEI. The CDR3 has 16 amino acids. Deletions cut 2 bases from V and 0 bases from J, with 12 bases between.

This sequence joins TRBV11-3 and TRBJ2-5; 7 nucleotides match TRBD1. V dropped 1 base and J dropped 2; count of bases not matched to a gene: 4. The CDR3 sequence is 15 residues long. Germline CDR1 is SGHNT and CDR2 is YENEEA. As DNA, the CDR3 is TGTGCCAGCAGCTTAGCAAGGGACAGACAAGAGACCCAGTACTTC. Translated, it gives CASSLARDRQETQYF. The full variable domain, in which reference TRBV11-3 and TRBJ2-5 provide the parts outside the CDR3, is EAGVVQSPRYKIIEKKQPVAFWCNPISGHNTLYWYLQNLGQGPELLIRYENEEAVDDSQLPKDRFSAERLKGVDSTLKIQPAELGDSAVYLCASSLARDRQETQYFGPGTRLLVL.

This clone has a handful of counts. The chain combines TRBV19 with TRBJ1-6; D perhaps matches TRBD1 (5 bases). With 8 bases removed from V and 5 bases from J, the gap between germline ends came to 13 bases. This CDR3 spans 14 amino acids. Germline V lookup: CDR1 LNHDA, CDR2 SQIVND (reference sequence). DNA for the CDR3: TGTGCCAGTTCGACAGTCCTGAATAATTCACCCCTCCACTTT. It yields the protein CASSTVLNNSPLHF.

The chain couples TRBV7-2 to TRBJ1-4; D unresolved. CDR1 and CDR2 from the germline V gene are SGHTA and FQGNSA. V was trimmed by 1 base and J by 3 bases, leaving 12 bases between them. CDR3 size: 16 residues. This CDR3 is CASSLVRQRSNEKLFF. As DNA, the CDR3 is TGTGCCAGCAGCTTAGTACGTCAGCGGTCTAATGAAAAACTGTTTTTT.

The chain carries TRBV6-1 and TRBJ1-1; possible D gene TRBD1, 6 bases. Trimming removed 3 bases from V and 0 bases from J, with 17 bases in between. The CDR3 runs to 17 residues. The germline V gene encodes CDR1 MNHNS and CDR2 SASEGT. The CDR3 DNA reads as TGTGCCAGCAGTGATTCCACCTCAGGGGTGATGAACACTGAAGCTTTCTTT. Translating gives CASSDSTSGVMNTEAFF.

The chain couples TRBV6-5 to TRBJ2-3; 7 bases are shared with TRBD2. Trimming cost V 8 bases and J 4 bases; bases outside gene matches: 9. Germline values: CDR1 MNHEY, CDR2 SVGAGI. The CDR3 has 14 amino acids. In DNA form, the CDR3 reads TGTGCCAGCCGTCAAGCGGGGTTACCAGATACGCAGTATTTT. It is translated as CASRQAGLPDTQYF.

V usage is TRBV5-1 and J usage is TRBJ2-2, with D unclear. V lost 2 bases and J lost 6, with 8 bases in between. The CDR3 consists of 13 residues. CDR1 is SGHRS, CDR2 YFSETQ, per germline. The CDR3 protein is CASSFSGPGELFF. The CDR3 nucleotides are TGCGCCAGCAGCTTCTCAGGCCCCGGGGAGCTGTTTTTT.

This clone was observed a few times. The chain is built from TRBV4-1 and TRBJ2-5; D not resolved. The germline CDR1 and CDR2 sequences are MGHRA and YSYEKL. The CDR3 is 15 residues long. V was shortened by 2 bases and J by 2 bases, with 12 bases between the two germline ends. The CDR3 nucleotides are TGCGCCAGCAGCCAAAATGTTGTGTTACAAGAGACCCAGTACTTC. Translating gives CASSQNVVLQETQYF.

The chain combines TRBV6-5 with TRBJ1-5, with D hard to call. V lost 0 bases, J lost 1 base, and 10 bases lay in between. Germline CDR1 MNHEY, CDR2 SVGAGI. The CDR3 consists of 16 residues. For the CDR3, the DNA is TGTGCCAGCAGTTACTCGCAAGAGTTCAGCAATCAGCCCCAGCATTTT. Translated: CASSYSQEFSNQPQHF.

CDR3 nucleotide sequence: TGTGCCAGCAGCCAAGACCTAGACCTACAGGATCAGCCCCAGCATTTT. Translation: CASSQDLDLQDQPQHF. The chain carries TRBV4-2 and TRBJ1-5, with D possibly TRBD1 on 5 matching bases. Germline V gene sequence: CDR1 LGHNA, CDR2 YNFKEQ. The CDR3 consists of 16 residues. Trimming took 0 bases from V and 5 from J, leaving 14 bases between them.

This chain links TRBV4-3 with TRBJ1-1; D possibly corresponds to TRBD1 (5 bases). V lost 1 base to trimming and J lost 4 bases, with 13 bases between them. CDR1 and CDR2 (germline): LGHNA, YSLEER. This CDR3 is built from 15 residues. This CDR3 reads CASSQVIGARTEAFF. CDR3 coding DNA: TGCGCCAGCAGCCAAGTAATTGGGGCGCGCACTGAAGCTTTCTTT.